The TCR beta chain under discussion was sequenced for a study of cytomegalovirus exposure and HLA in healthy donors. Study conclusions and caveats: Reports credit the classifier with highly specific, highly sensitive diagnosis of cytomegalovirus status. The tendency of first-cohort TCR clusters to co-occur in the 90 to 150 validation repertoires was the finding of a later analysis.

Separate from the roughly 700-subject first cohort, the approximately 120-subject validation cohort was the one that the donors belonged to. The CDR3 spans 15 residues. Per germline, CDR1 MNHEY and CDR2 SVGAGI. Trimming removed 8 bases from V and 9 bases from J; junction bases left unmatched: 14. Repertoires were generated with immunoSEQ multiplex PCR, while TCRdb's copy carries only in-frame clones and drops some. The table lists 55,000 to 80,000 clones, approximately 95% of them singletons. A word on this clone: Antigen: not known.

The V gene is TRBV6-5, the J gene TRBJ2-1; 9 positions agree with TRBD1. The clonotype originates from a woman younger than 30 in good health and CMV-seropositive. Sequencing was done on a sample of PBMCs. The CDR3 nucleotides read TGTGCCAGCCGGCGAGGGGACAGGGAATCTGGTGAGCAGTTCTTC. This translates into CASRRGDRESGEQFF.